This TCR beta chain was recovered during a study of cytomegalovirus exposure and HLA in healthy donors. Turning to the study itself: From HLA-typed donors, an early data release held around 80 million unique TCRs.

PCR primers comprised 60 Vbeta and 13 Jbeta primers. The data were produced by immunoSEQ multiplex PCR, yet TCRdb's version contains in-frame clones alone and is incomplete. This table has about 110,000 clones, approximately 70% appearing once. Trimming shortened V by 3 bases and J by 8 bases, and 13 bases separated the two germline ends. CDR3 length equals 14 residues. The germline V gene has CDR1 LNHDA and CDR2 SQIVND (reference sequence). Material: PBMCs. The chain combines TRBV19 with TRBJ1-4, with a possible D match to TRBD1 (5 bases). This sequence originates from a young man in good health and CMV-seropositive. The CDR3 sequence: CASSMVGVREKLFF. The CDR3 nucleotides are TGTGCCAGTAGTATGGTAGGGGTGAGGGAAAAACTGTTTTTT.